This T cell receptor beta chain was identified in a study of blood T cell repertoires in COVID-19. Study-wide background: PBMCs, B-cell-depleted T cells, or T cells provided the cDNA or gDNA that made up the material.

The germline CDR1 and CDR2 sequences are LNHDA and SQIVND (reference sequence). V lost 2 bases, J lost 7 bases, and 8 bases lay in between. This CDR3 is built from 12 residues. Original methodology: Amplification of reference gene primers was used by the study to estimate nucleated cell counts. The table came from immunoSEQ multiplex PCR; TCRdb's copy has only in-frame clones and leaves some out. V, J and clone size are taken as reported in that table, and D and trimming were inferred from the DNA itself. The data contain tens of thousands of clones, 65% to 90% of them singletons. The sample consisted of peripheral blood. This receptor was taken from a man between 35 and 55 years old with acute or convalescent COVID-19. This chain links TRBV19 with TRBJ2-5; a weak D match, TRBD2 (5 bases). Here the CDR3 reads CASSISRGTQYF. Here the CDR3 DNA reads TGTGCCAGTAGTATATCTCGGGGGACCCAGTACTTC.